Shown below are 27 T cell receptor beta chains from a single sample sequenced in a study of T cell responses to AZD1222 COVID-19 vaccine (dated by TCRdb to about 2021). The library was produced with the immunoSEQ multiplex PCR assay. Held by TCRdb, this immuneACCESS table contains in-frame sequences only and omits some clones. Under half of the omission traces to an unresolved V gene where checked; the cause of the rest is unknown. Here the sample has 140,000 to 150,000 clones; 91% occur a single time. The ten largest clones represent roughly 7.5% of the sample. The label giving this sample's time point can be read as: about 28 days (+/-7) after the second vaccine dose. Sample treatment or condition, as interpreted from the label and publication: meningococcal conjugate vaccine given as trial control. The material was peripheral blood, obtained 28 days after the second dose of the MenACWY control vaccine. The source of these receptors is an adult who received the MenACWY meningococcal vaccine as a control.

The CDR3 loop is CSGRDSANYGYTF. The CDR3 DNA sequence: TGCAGCGGCCGGGACAGCGCTAACTATGGCTACACCTTC. This rearrangement joins TRBV29-1 to TRBJ1-2; 7 nucleotides line up with TRBD1. J was trimmed by 0 bases and V by 7 bases; bases with no gene match: 5. The CDR3 runs 13 residues. Germline-derived CDR1 and CDR2 are SQVTM and ANQGSEA.

A few counts support this clone. The rearrangement links TRBV7-9 to TRBJ2-5; 8 bases align to TRBD1. V trimming: 7 bases; J trimming: 3 bases; junction bases outside the gene matches: 10. This CDR3 spans 15 amino acids. In germline, CDR1 is SEHNR, CDR2 FQNEAQ (reference sequence). CDR3 sequence (DNA): TGTGCCAGCACCCCTCGGGACAGGAGTAAAGAGACCCAGTACTTC. Amino acids: CASTPRDRSKETQYF.

This rearrangement joins TRBV6-6 to TRBJ2-7; 8 bases agree with TRBD2. CDR1 is MNHNY and CDR2 is SVGAGI in the germline V gene (reference sequence). The length of the CDR3 is 13 residues. V shed 5 bases, J shed 4 bases, and the junction held 4 bases outside the gene matches. In DNA form, the CDR3 reads TGTGCCAGCAGTCGGGGGGGAGGGTACGAGCAGTACTTC. This sequence encodes CASSRGGGYEQYF.

The chain has TRBV21-1 and TRBJ1-2; TRBD1, as called in the table, went unchecked against the DNA. TRBV21-1 is an annotated pseudogene. The CDR3 loop spans 13 amino acids. DNA for the CDR3: TGTGCCAGCAGCAAGGGGACAGGGTCTGGCTACACCTTC. Encoded protein: CASSKGTGSGYTF.

The genes are TRBV10-2 and TRBJ2-5; D perhaps matches TRBD1 (5 bases). The V end was cut by 4 bases, the J end by 4 bases, with 16 bases between. The germline CDR1 and CDR2 sequences are WSHSY and SAAADI. The CDR3 runs 15 residues. The CDR3 is CASSGLGRAGETQYF. Here the CDR3 DNA reads TGCGCCAGCAGTGGTTTGGGCAGGGCCGGAGAGACCCAGTACTTC.

The chain has TRBV9 and TRBJ2-3, with 8 positions matching TRBD2. The CDR3 totals 15 residues. CDR1 and CDR2 from the germline V gene are SGDLS and YYNGEE. V shed 0 bases, J shed 3 bases, and the junction held 3 bases outside the gene matches. The CDR3 region has the DNA TGTGCCAGCAGCGTAGGAGCGGGAGTTACAGATACGCAGTATTTT. Protein sequence: CASSVGAGVTDTQYF.

This chain uses TRBV12-2 with TRBJ2-1; TRBD1, the table's D call, was not compared with the DNA. TRBV12-2 has pseudogene status. The CDR3 contains 15 residues. In nucleotides, the CDR3 is TGTGCAAGTCGCTTAGCTCAGGGGGCGAGCGATGAGCAGTTCTTC. Residues: CASRLAQGASDEQFF.

V gene TRBV18 combines with J gene TRBJ1-2, with TRBD1 matching 9 bases. Trimming took 3 bases from V and 1 from J; bases not matched to a gene: 12. The CDR3 loop spans 18 amino acids. The germline V gene encodes CDR1 KGHSH and CDR2 LQKENI. CDR3 sequence reads: CASSPQTSGTGFNYGYTF. CDR3 nucleotide sequence: TGTGCCAGCTCACCCCAAACTTCCGGGACAGGGTTTAACTATGGCTACACCTTC.

The chain recombines TRBV9 with TRBJ2-3; the D is unclear. The length of the CDR3 is 16 residues. The V and J ends lost 6 bases and 2 bases respectively, with 19 bases between them. Germline CDR1 and CDR2: SGDLS and YYNGEE. The CDR3 bases are TGTGCCAGCACCCAGAACCCTAATAAGGACACAGATACGCAGTATTTT. Translating gives CASTQNPNKDTDTQYF.

This rearrangement joins TRBV3-1 (or the pseudogene TRBV3-2) to TRBJ1-2, with D maybe TRBD1 (5 bases). There are 13 residues in the CDR3. The ends were cut back, 4 bases at V and 2 bases at J, with 8 bases in the middle. CDR1 and CDR2 from the germline V gene are LGHDT and YNNKEL (reference sequence). The CDR3 coding sequence is TGTGCCAGCAGCCCACAGGAGAACTATGGCTACACCTTC. This translates into CASSPQENYGYTF.

The V call is TRBV2, the J call TRBJ2-1, with D maybe TRBD2 (6 bases). Germline assignment: CDR1 SNHLY and CDR2 FYNNEI. There are 16 residues in the CDR3. V was shortened by 2 bases and J by 0 bases, with 11 bases between the two germline ends. CDR3 amino acids: CASSEQAGSSYNEQFF. In DNA form, the CDR3 reads TGTGCCAGCAGTGAACAGGCGGGAAGCTCCTACAATGAGCAGTTCTTC.

The chain recombines TRBV11-1 with TRBJ2-7; D not certain. Trimming shortened V by 1 base and J by 0 bases, and 13 bases separated the two germline ends. The length of the CDR3 is 16 residues. Germline-derived CDR1 and CDR2 are SGHAT and FQDESV (reference sequence). The CDR3 DNA reads as TGTGCCAGCAGCTTAGTTCTCATTGGACCCTCCTACGAGCAGTACTTC. This codes for CASSLVLIGPSYEQYF.

V is TRBV7-9 and J is TRBJ1-6, with D unclear. Germline V gene lookup returns CDR1 SEHNR and CDR2 FQNEAQ (reference sequence). CDR3 length equals 16 residues. Trimming removed 4 bases from V and 0 bases from J, with 10 bases in between. The CDR3, as DNA: TGTGCCAGCAGCTCAGAGGCTGGCTCCTATAATTCACCCCTCCACTTT. Translating gives CASSSEAGSYNSPLHF.

The V call is TRBV5-4, the J call TRBJ2-4, with D tentatively TRBD1 (5 bases). V was clipped by 4 bases and J by 0 bases, with 20 bases between them. This CDR3 is built from 18 residues. CDR1 and CDR2 (germline): SGHNT, YYREEE (reference sequence). The CDR3 loop reads CASSLGDRDFLAKNIQYF. In DNA form, the CDR3 reads TGTGCCAGCAGCCTCGGAGACAGAGACTTCTTAGCCAAAAACATTCAGTACTTC.

The V and J genes are TRBV5-6 and TRBJ1-4; weak D call: TRBD1 (5 bases). The CDR3 is 17 residues long. CDR1 SGHDT and CDR2 YYEEEE come from the germline V gene. V was trimmed by 0 bases and J by 10 bases, leaving 22 bases between them. CDR3 in amino acids: CASSLAGQSDSGGKLFF. The CDR3 nucleotides are TGTGCCAGCAGCTTGGCCGGCCAGAGCGATTCTGGGGGAAAACTGTTTTTT.

This clone showed up just once. The rearrangement joins TRBV24-1 to TRBJ2-7, with 11 nucleotides matching TRBD2. The CDR3 loop spans 18 amino acids. Per the germline V gene, CDR1 is KGHDR and CDR2 is SFDVKD. Trimming took 9 bases from V and 0 from J; bases not matched to a gene: 15. This CDR3 is CATRKAGLAGGPSYEQYF. CDR3 nucleotides: TGTGCCACCCGCAAGGCAGGCTTAGCGGGAGGGCCCTCCTACGAGCAGTACTTC.

The chain carries TRBV11-2 and TRBJ2-7, with D perhaps TRBD1 or TRBD2 (5 bases each). Looked up from germline, CDR1 is SGHAT and CDR2 is FQNNGV. With 5 bases removed from V and 5 bases from J, the gap between germline ends came to 19 bases. This CDR3 region has 15 residues. DNA of the CDR3: TGTGCCAGCAGCCGAGACGGGACGCCGAACGACGAGCAGTACTTC. It encodes CASSRDGTPNDEQYF. Full variable domain (remainder filled in from reference TRBV11-2 and TRBJ2-7): EAGVAQSPRYKIIEKRQSVAFWCNPISGHATLYWYQQILGQGPKLLIQFQNNGVVDDSQLPKDRFSAERLKGVDSTLKIQPAKLEDSAVYLCASSRDGTPNDEQYFGPGTRLTVT.

The V and J genes are TRBV24-1 and TRBJ2-1, with 13 nucleotides matching TRBD2. This CDR3 is built from 18 residues. Germline V gene data show CDR1 as KGHDR and CDR2 as SFDVKD. The J segment lost 5 bases and the V segment lost 3 bases, leaving 9 bases of the junction unmatched. The CDR3 region is CATSDQPTSGGWNNEQFF. CDR3 nucleotides: TGTGCCACCAGTGATCAACCGACTAGCGGGGGGTGGAACAATGAGCAGTTCTTC.

The gene calls are TRBV14 and TRBJ2-1, with D perhaps TRBD1 or TRBD2 (6 bases each). Germline loops: CDR1 SGHDN, CDR2 FVKESK. With 0 bases removed from V and 1 base from J, the gap between germline ends came to 16 bases. The CDR3 is 18 amino acids. For the CDR3, the DNA is TGTGCCAGCAGCCAAGATCCTAGAGGAGGGGGGTCCTACAATGAGCAGTTCTTC. Translated, it gives CASSQDPRGGGSYNEQFF.

This rearrangement joins TRBV2 to TRBJ1-2, with 8 bases fitting TRBD1. The trim removed 9 bases at V and 0 bases at J, leaving 6 bases unmatched. Germline values: CDR1 SNHLY, CDR2 FYNNEI. The CDR3 extends over 14 amino acids. CDR3 nucleotides: TGTGCCAGTACTGGACAGGGCGCTAACTATGGCTACACCTTC. This codes for CASTGQGANYGYTF.

This CDR3 is CASSLALGGTDTQYF. CDR3 nucleotide sequence: TGTGCCAGCAGCTTAGCCTTAGGGGGCACAGATACGCAGTATTTT. V and J are TRBV7-2 and TRBJ2-3; possibly TRBD1 for D (5 bases). The CDR3 spans 15 residues. V lost 0 bases to trimming and J lost 1 base, with 8 bases between them. CDR1 is SGHTA, CDR2 FQGNSA, per germline.

The V gene is TRBV19, the J gene TRBJ2-7, with D maybe TRBD2 (6 bases). Trimming removed 2 bases at V and 5 bases at J, with 16 bases between. The CDR3 consists of 15 residues. Germline CDR1 and CDR2: LNHDA and SQIVND (reference sequence). The chain's CDR3 is CASSIPGDPADEQYF. CDR3 nucleotide sequence: TGTGCCAGTAGTATACCGGGGGACCCGGCTGACGAGCAGTACTTC.

CDR3 sequence: CASSLASGENTEAFF. In DNA form, the CDR3 reads TGTGCCAGCAGCTTAGCGTCGGGAGAGAACACTGAAGCTTTCTTT. This sequence joins TRBV7-9 and TRBJ1-1, with D unresolved. The V end was cut by 0 bases, the J end by 1 base, with 9 bases between. CDR3 length: 15 residues. Germline V lookup: CDR1 SEHNR, CDR2 FQNEAQ (reference sequence).

This chain connects TRBV7-8 to TRBJ2-1, with TRBD1 identical over 7 bases. CDR3 length: 14 residues. From germline, CDR1 is SGHVS and CDR2 FQNEAQ. Trimming took 3 bases from V and 4 from J; bases not matched to a gene: 3. The CDR3 bases are TGTGCCAGCAGCTTCCGGGACAGTTACAATGAGCAGTTCTTC. Translation gives CASSFRDSYNEQFF.

The V gene is TRBV7-2, the J gene TRBJ2-7; a weak D match, TRBD2 (5 bases). The CDR3 is 15 amino acids. V lost 3 bases to trimming and J lost 0 bases, with 12 bases between them. Germline assignment: CDR1 SGHTA and CDR2 FQGNSA. The CDR3 is CASSLEEISSYEQYF. The DNA for the CDR3 is TGTGCCAGCAGCTTGGAGGAAATCAGCTCCTACGAGCAGTACTTC.

The rearrangement uses TRBV6-5 and TRBJ2-7; maybe TRBD1 (5 bases). The CDR3 is 15 amino acids. V lost 0 bases, J lost 5 bases, and 14 bases lay in between. CDR1 is MNHEY and CDR2 is SVGAGI in the germline V gene. In nucleotides, the CDR3 is TGTGCCAGCAGTTACTCTAGTACGGTGGGGCACGAGCAGTACTTC. Encoded protein: CASSYSSTVGHEQYF.

The chain has TRBV3-1 (or the pseudogene TRBV3-2) and TRBJ2-3; 8 bases line up with TRBD2. V was clipped by 0 bases and J by 9 bases; unmatched bases: 5. The germline gives CDR1 LGHDT, CDR2 YNNKEL (reference sequence). The CDR3 loop spans 14 amino acids. The CDR3 spells CASSQDASGLTQYF. The CDR3 bases are TGTGCCAGCAGCCAAGATGCTAGCGGGTTAACGCAGTATTTT.